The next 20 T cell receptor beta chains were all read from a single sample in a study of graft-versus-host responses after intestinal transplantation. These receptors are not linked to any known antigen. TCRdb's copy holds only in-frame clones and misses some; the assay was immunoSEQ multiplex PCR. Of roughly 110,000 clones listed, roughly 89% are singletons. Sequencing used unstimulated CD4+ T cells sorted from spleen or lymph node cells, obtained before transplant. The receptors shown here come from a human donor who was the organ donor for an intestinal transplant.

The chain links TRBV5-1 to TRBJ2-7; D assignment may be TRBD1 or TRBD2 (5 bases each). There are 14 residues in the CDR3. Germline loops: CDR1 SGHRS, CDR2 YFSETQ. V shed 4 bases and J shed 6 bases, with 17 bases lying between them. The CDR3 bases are TGCGCCAGCAGCCCCGGGACGGCCGGCCTCGAGCAGTACTTC. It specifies CASSPGTAGLEQYF.

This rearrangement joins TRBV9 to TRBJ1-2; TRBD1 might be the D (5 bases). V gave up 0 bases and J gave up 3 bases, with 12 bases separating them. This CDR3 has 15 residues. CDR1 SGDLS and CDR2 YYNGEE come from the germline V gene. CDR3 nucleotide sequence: TGTGCCAGCAGCGTAGGAAACCGGGGGGACTATGGCTACACCTTC. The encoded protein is CASSVGNRGDYGYTF.

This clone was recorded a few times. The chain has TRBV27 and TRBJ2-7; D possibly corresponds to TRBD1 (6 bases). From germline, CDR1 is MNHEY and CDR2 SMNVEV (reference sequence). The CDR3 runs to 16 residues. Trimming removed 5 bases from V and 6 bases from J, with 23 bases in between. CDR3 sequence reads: CASSPRWDIEYGEQYF. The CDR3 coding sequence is TGTGCCAGCAGTCCTAGATGGGACATAGAATACGGCGAGCAGTACTTC.

CDR3 DNA sequence: TGTGCCAGCAGTTTCAACTACGAGCAGTACTTC. It is translated as CASSFNYEQYF. The chain is built from TRBV6-5 and TRBJ2-7; the D is unclear. The CDR3 loop spans 11 amino acids. Looked up from germline, CDR1 is MNHEY and CDR2 is SVGAGI. Trimming shortened V by 4 bases and J by 3 bases, and 4 bases separated the two germline ends.

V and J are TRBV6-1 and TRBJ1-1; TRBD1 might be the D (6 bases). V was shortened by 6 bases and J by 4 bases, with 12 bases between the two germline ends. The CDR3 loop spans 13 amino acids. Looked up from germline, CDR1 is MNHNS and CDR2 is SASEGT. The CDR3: CASRFTGPTEAFF. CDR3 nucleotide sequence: TGTGCCAGCAGGTTCACAGGGCCCACTGAAGCTTTCTTT.

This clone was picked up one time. CDR3 nucleotides: TGTGCCAGCAGGGTACTGGGTCTCTCCTACGAGCAGTACTTC. Protein product: CASRVLGLSYEQYF. V gene TRBV6-1 combines with J gene TRBJ2-7; D gene uncertain. The CDR3 consists of 14 residues. Deletions cut 6 bases from V and 0 bases from J, with 12 bases between. Germline loops: CDR1 MNHNS, CDR2 SASEGT.

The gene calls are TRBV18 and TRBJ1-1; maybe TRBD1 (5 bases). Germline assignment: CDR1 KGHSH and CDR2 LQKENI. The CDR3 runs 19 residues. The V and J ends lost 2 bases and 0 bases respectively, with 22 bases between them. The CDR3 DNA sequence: TGTGCCAGCTCACCAACGACAATCCGGGGGATGGGAGTGAACACTGAAGCTTTCTTT. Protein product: CASSPTTIRGMGVNTEAFF.

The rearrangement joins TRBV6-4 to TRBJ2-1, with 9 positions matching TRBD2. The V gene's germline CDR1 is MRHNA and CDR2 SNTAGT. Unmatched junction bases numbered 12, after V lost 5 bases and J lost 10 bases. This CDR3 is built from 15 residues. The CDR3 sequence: CASSFADTLAGEQFF. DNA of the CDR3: TGTGCCAGCAGTTTCGCCGACACCCTAGCGGGGGAGCAGTTCTTC.

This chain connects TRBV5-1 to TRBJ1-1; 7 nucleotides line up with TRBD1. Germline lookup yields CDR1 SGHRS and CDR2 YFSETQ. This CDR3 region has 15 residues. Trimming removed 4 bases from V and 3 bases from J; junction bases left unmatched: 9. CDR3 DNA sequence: TGCGCCAGCAGCAGACAGGGCGAAGGGGACACTGAAGCTTTCTTT. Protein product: CASSRQGEGDTEAFF.

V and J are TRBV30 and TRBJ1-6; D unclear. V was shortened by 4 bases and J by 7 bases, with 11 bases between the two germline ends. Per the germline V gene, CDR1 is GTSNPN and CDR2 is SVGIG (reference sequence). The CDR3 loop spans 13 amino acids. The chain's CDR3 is CAWNKGPNSPLHF. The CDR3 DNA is TGTGCCTGGAACAAGGGCCCAAATTCACCCCTCCACTTT.

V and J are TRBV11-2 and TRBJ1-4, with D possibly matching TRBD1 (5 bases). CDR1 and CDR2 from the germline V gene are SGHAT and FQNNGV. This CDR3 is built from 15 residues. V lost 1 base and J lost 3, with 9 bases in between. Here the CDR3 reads CASSLARGANEKLFF. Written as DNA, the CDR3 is TGTGCCAGCAGCTTAGCTCGGGGGGCTAATGAAAAACTGTTTTTT.

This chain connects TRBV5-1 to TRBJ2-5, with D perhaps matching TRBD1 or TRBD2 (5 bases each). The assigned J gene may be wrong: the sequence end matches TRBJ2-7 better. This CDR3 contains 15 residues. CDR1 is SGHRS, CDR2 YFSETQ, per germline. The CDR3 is CASSLVGGDLYEQYF. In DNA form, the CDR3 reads TGCGCCAGCAGCTTGGTTGGGGGAGACCTCTACGAGCAGTACTTC.

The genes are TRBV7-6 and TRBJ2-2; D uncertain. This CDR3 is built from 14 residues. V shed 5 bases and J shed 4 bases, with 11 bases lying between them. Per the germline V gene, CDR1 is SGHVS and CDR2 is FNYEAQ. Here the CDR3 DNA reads TGTGCCAGCAGCCCTCAAACGGGCACCGGGGAGCTGTTTTTT. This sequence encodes CASSPQTGTGELFF.

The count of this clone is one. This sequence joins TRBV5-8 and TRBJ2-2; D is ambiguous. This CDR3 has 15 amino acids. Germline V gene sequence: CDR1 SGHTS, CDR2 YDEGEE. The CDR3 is CGIRAASLNTGELFF. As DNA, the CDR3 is TGTGGCATCAGAGCCGCTAGTCTGAACACCGGGGAGCTGTTTTTT.

This CDR3 reads CASSDSKLAGAGQETQYF. In DNA, the CDR3 is TGTGCCAGCAGTGACTCGAAACTAGCGGGGGCGGGGCAAGAGACCCAGTACTTC. V usage is TRBV6-4 and J usage is TRBJ2-5; TRBD2 agrees at 11 bases. V shed 0 bases and J 2 bases; nucleotides not matched to a gene: 8. Per germline, CDR1 MRHNA and CDR2 SNTAGT. The CDR3 is made up of 18 amino acids.

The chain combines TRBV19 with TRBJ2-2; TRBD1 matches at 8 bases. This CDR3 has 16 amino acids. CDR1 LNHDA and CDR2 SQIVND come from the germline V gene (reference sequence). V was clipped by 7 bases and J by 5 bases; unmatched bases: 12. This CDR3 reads CASISRGQGKTGELFF. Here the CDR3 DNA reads TGTGCCAGTATCAGCCGAGGACAGGGTAAAACCGGGGAGCTGTTTTTT.

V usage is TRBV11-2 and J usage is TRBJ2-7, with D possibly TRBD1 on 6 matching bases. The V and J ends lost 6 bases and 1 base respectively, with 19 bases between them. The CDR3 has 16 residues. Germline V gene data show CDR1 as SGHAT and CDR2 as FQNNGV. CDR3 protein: CASRPKGKGESYEQYF. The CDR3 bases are TGTGCCAGCAGACCGAAGGGCAAGGGGGAATCCTACGAGCAGTACTTC.

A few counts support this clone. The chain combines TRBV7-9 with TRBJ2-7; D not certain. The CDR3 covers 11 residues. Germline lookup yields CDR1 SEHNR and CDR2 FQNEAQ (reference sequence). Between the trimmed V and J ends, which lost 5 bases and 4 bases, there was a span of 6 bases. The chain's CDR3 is CASSPMYEQYF. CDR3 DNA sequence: TGTGCCAGCAGCCCTATGTACGAGCAGTACTTC.

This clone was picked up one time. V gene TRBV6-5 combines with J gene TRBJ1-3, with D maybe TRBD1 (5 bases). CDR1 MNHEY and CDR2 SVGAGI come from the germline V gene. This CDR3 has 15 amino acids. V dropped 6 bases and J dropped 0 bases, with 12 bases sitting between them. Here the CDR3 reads CASSQGLHSGNTIYF. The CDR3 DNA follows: TGTGCCAGCAGCCAGGGACTGCACTCTGGAAACACCATATATTTT.

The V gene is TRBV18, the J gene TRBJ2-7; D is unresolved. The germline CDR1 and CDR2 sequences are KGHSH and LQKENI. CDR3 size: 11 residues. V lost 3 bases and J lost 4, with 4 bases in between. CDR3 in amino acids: CASSPQYEQYF. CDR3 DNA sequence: TGTGCCAGCTCACCCCAGTACGAGCAGTACTTC.